Listed below are T cell receptor beta chains from one sample, sequenced in a study of T cells after yellow fever vaccination. MiXCR was run by TCRdb on the 5' RACE reads, yielding one entry per CDR3 protein. The sample shows 250,000 to 400,000 distinct CDR3 sequences, 3.5% to 4.5% of them seen only once. The sample consisted of PBMCs, taken 15 days after the yellow fever booster vaccination. The receptors shown here come from a man aged 18 to 30 who received the YFV17D yellow fever vaccine. CDR3s include the opening cysteine and the closing phenylalanine or tryptophan. D genes are given only for firm matches. Rows give clone size only sometimes, using once, few, many, or a class for an expanded clone.

cdr3_nt cdr3_aa clone_size j_call v_call d_call
TGCGCCAGCAGCTTAACTCCGGGGGCAGAGACCCAGTACTTC CASSLTPGAETQYF . TRBJ2-5 TRBV5-1 .
TGCAGTGCTAGCGGCAGTGAGGGTCTCGACTATGGCTACACCTTC CSASGSEGLDYGYTF . TRBJ1-2 TRBV20-1 .
TGTGCCAGCAGCGTAGTCTCTACGACAGGGTCCACTGAAGCTTTCTTT CASSVVSTTGSTEAFF many TRBJ1-1 TRBV9 TRBD1
TGTGCCAGCAGCCAAGGTCCAGGGGGAGGCTCCTACAATGAGCAGTTCTTC CASSQGPGGGSYNEQFF . TRBJ2-1 TRBV14 .
TGCGCCAGCAGCCCGCAGCCGGGCGGACTAGCGGGGGAAGAGCAGTATTTT CASSPQPGGLAGEEQYF . TRBJ2-3 TRBV4-1 TRBD2
TGTGCCAGCAGTTTAGATGCCACAGGGGCGGCCAAAAACATTCAGTACTTC CASSLDATGAAKNIQYF . TRBJ2-4 TRBV27 TRBD1
TGTGCCAGCAGCTTAGGGGACTTTGCGGGTCAGCCCCAGCATTTT CASSLGDFAGQPQHF . TRBJ1-5 TRBV7-2 .
TGTGCCAGCAGCCGACGTTGGGGCAATGAGCAGTTCTTC CASSRRWGNEQFF few TRBJ2-1 TRBV14 .
TGTGCCAGCAGCCCCCGGGGAATCGTGCGGTTCTTC CASSPRGIVRFF many TRBJ2-1 TRBV9 .
TGTGCCAGCAGCAAGGGACAGGGAGATACGCAGTATTTT CASSKGQGDTQYF . TRBJ2-3 TRBV5-4 TRBD1
TGTGCCAGCAGCTCGACGATTCAGGGAACTAATGAAAAACTGTTTTTT CASSSTIQGTNEKLFF many TRBJ1-4 TRBV7-9 .
TGCGCCAGCAGCTTGGAGGGACTAGCGGGGGCCAACAATGAGCAGTTCTTC CASSLEGLAGANNEQFF many TRBJ2-1 TRBV5-1 TRBD2
TGCAGTGCTAGTAGGGACTCCAATGAGCAGTTCTTC CSASRDSNEQFF many TRBJ2-1 TRBV20-1 .
TGTGCCAGCAGCTTAGGCAGGGGGCGAGATGGCTACACCTTC CASSLGRGRDGYTF . TRBJ1-2 TRBV7-9 TRBD1
TGCGCCAGCAGCTTCGGGACAGGAAGAAATGAGCAGTTCTTC CASSFGTGRNEQFF . TRBJ2-1 TRBV5-1 TRBD1
TGTGCCAGCACCAGACTCGATCCTTGGGGACAGGACGCTGCAACTAATGAAAAACTGTTTTTT CASTRLDPWGQDAATNEKLFF many TRBJ1-4 TRBV12-3/TRBV12-4 TRBD1
TGCGCCAGCAGCACCGGCAGACTAGCGGGGGGGGTAAATGAGCAGTTCTTC CASSTGRLAGGVNEQFF many TRBJ2-1 TRBV5-1 TRBD2
TGCGCCAGCAGCTTGGCCCGCAGGGATCTTGGGGAGCTGTTTTTT CASSLARRDLGELFF many TRBJ2-2 TRBV5-1 .
TGCAGCGCGGCCGGCACAGGCGAAGCCTACGAGCAGTACTTC CSAAGTGEAYEQYF few TRBJ2-7 TRBV29-1 .
TGTGCCAGCAGCTTAGGCGCGGGGCTCGACACAGATACGCAGTATTTT CASSLGAGLDTDTQYF . TRBJ2-3 TRBV11-1 .
TGTGCCAGCAGCCCTAGAACAGGGCCCACCTACGAGCAGTACTTC CASSPRTGPTYEQYF many TRBJ2-7 TRBV7-9 .
TGTGCCAGCAGCGCAGGGGGATCTAACTATGGCTACACCTTC CASSAGGSNYGYTF . TRBJ1-2 TRBV7-8 TRBD1
TGTGCCAGCAGAGATCGAGGGGGCGCAGATACGCAGTATTTT CASRDRGGADTQYF many TRBJ2-3 TRBV6-6 TRBD1
TGTGCCAGCAGCTTACCAGAAGAGACCCAGTACTTC CASSLPEETQYF many TRBJ2-5 TRBV11-2 .
TGCGCCAGCAGCCAAGTTACGGGCGGGTTCACAGATACGCAGTATTTT CASSQVTGGFTDTQYF . TRBJ2-3 TRBV4-1 .
TGTGCCAGCAGTGAAGAGGGGTCCGGGGAGCTGTTTTTT CASSEEGSGELFF few TRBJ2-2 TRBV2 .
TGTGCCAGCAGTTTTATGGAATGGTCAGGCTACACCTTC CASSFMEWSGYTF . TRBJ1-2 TRBV5-6 .
TGTGCCACCAGCAGAAACAGGGGGCCTGTTGAGCAGTTCTTC CATSRNRGPVEQFF many TRBJ2-1 TRBV15 TRBD1
TGTGCCAGCAGCCAATGGTTCAGAAGATTTAACTATGGCTACACCTTC CASSQWFRRFNYGYTF many TRBJ1-2 TRBV3-1 .
TGCGCCAGCAGCTGGCGGGGACAGGGAAAGACTGACGAGCAGTACTTC CASSWRGQGKTDEQYF few TRBJ2-7 TRBV5-1 TRBD1
TGCGCCAGCAAAAATCGGGGCATCTCCTACAATGAGCAGTTCTTC CASKNRGISYNEQFF . TRBJ2-1 TRBV10-2 .
TGTGCCACCAGCCTACAGGGCGGAAACACCATATATTTT CATSLQGGNTIYF many TRBJ1-3 TRBV15 .
TGTGCCAGCAGCCGGGATCGGGACGGTTTAGGAAACACCATATATTTT CASSRDRDGLGNTIYF many TRBJ1-3 TRBV4-2 .
TGTGCCAGCAGCTCTGGTCAGACAGGGAAGTCGTGGACCCAGTACTTC CASSSGQTGKSWTQYF few TRBJ2-5 TRBV11-2 TRBD1
TGTGCCAGCAGCCAATTCGGGGGGTATAGCAATCAGCCCCAGCATTTT CASSQFGGYSNQPQHF few TRBJ1-5 TRBV7-8 .
TGCAGTGCTTATTCAGGTAGCACAGATACGCAGTATTTT CSAYSGSTDTQYF . TRBJ2-3 TRBV20-1 .
TGTGCCAGCAGTGACCTTGGGTCATTAAGCACAGATACGCAGTATTTT CASSDLGSLSTDTQYF . TRBJ2-3 TRBV2 .
TGTGCCAGCAGGCCCGGACTAGCGGGGGGTTTCACAGATACGCAGTATTTT CASRPGLAGGFTDTQYF few TRBJ2-3 TRBV5-4 TRBD2
TGTGCCAGCAGCCACCCACAGGGTGTTAGGGCTTTCTTT CASSHPQGVRAFF many TRBJ1-1 TRBV7-2 .
TGCGCCAGCAGCCAAGGTCAGGGGGCTTATACGCAGTATTTT CASSQGQGAYTQYF . TRBJ2-3 TRBV4-1 TRBD1
TGTGCCAGCAGTTCGGGACAGATCCAAGAGACCCAGTACTTC CASSSGQIQETQYF many TRBJ2-5 TRBV27 TRBD1
TGCGCCAGCAGCCTATCGACAGGGACTGAAGCTTTCTTT CASSLSTGTEAFF many TRBJ1-1 TRBV5-1 TRBD1
TGTGCCAGCAGTTTATGGCCAGGGGGCCTTGGGTATGGCTACACCTTC CASSLWPGGLGYGYTF . TRBJ1-2 TRBV27 TRBD1
TGTGCCAGCAGCCTCCGGAGCGGAGAGACCCAGTACTTC CASSLRSGETQYF . TRBJ2-5 TRBV11-2 .
TGTGCCAGCAAATCGCAGAGCTCCCCTGAAGCTTTCTTT CASKSQSSPEAFF many TRBJ1-1 TRBV6-6 .
TGTGCCAGCTCACATCCAGGGGAGGTAGAAGAGACCCAGTACTTC CASSHPGEVEETQYF many TRBJ2-5 TRBV18 .
TGTGCCAGCAGCCAAGATGTGGAGAACACTGAAGCTTTCTTT CASSQDVENTEAFF few TRBJ1-1 TRBV3-1 .
TGTGCCAGCAGTTACGGCCTCCCGACAGGGGAGCTGTTTTTT CASSYGLPTGELFF few TRBJ2-2 TRBV6-2/TRBV6-3 .
TGTGCCACGTCGACCAGGGGGAACTATGGCTACACCTTC CATSTRGNYGYTF few TRBJ1-2 TRBV19 TRBD1
TGTGCCATCAGTACACATTTCCGTGGGACAGCAGGCCCCAATGAGCAGTTCTTC CAISTHFRGTAGPNEQFF many TRBJ2-1 TRBV10-3 TRBD1
TGTGCCAGCAGCGTGGGGACTAGAGCCGAGCAGTACTTC CASSVGTRAEQYF few TRBJ2-7 TRBV9 TRBD2
TGTGCCAGCAGCAGTCATCGAGGGGCCGAAGGTTTCTTT CASSSHRGAEGFF few TRBJ1-1 TRBV5-8 .
TGTGCCAGCAGTTTAATGAAGGTGCAGTTCTTC CASSLMKVQFF many TRBJ2-1 TRBV6-2/TRBV6-3 .
TGTGCCAGCAGCCAAGGGTTGGCTGATACGCAGTATTTT CASSQGLADTQYF many TRBJ2-3 TRBV3-1 .
TGTGCCAGCAGCCCCGACGCGGTGGGAAACATTCAGTACTTC CASSPDAVGNIQYF . TRBJ2-4 TRBV14 .